This T cell receptor (beta chain) was documented in a study of shared clonotypes between healthy human individuals. V was clipped by 8 bases and J by 2 bases, with 17 bases between them. The length of the CDR3 is 15 residues. Per the germline V gene, CDR1 is MNHEY and CDR2 is SMNVEV (reference sequence). Produced via immunoSEQ multiplex PCR; TCRdb's table is partial and in-frame only. Of 2 million to 3 million clones in the sample, more than 85% are singletons; the top ten hold 0.36%. This TCR was recovered from a man younger than 30 in good health. Some clones in this sample may be carry-over from other donors' samples. The chain carries TRBV27 and TRBJ2-3; the D call may be TRBD1 or TRBD2 (5 bases each). The source material was naive CD4+ T cells from PBMCs. Subset described: CD45RA+ positively selected. As DNA, the CDR3 is TGTGCCAGCCGTGGTTGGGGGAGATCCACAGATACGCAGTATTTT. Its translation: CASRGWGRSTDTQYF.